This T cell receptor (beta chain) appears in the sequencing data of a study of blood T cell repertoires in COVID-19 (TCRdb year 2020). Regarding the study in general: The collaborator samples originated in the United States, Italy and Spain and spanned the acute and convalescent phases of COVID-19. The prospective study material was composed of cDNA or gDNA derived from T cells, B-cell-depleted T cells, or PBMCs. Subjects who had been exposed to COVID-19, were actively infected with it, or had recovered from it provided the deeply sampled blood TCRbeta repertoires that made up the dataset. The repertoires were released in a freely available public database intended as a resource for research on the immune response to SARS-CoV-2. Samples came from the ongoing ImmuneRACE study (first 160 participants) plus 1,254 subjects from 6 global collaborators. A de-identified subject ID, COVID-19 status, age in years and sex were almost always included in the sample metadata. Where available, HLA class I and class II types were taken from metadata supplied by the sample provider and were not determined by assay-based typing.

Paper-wide results and their limitations: Clinical and demographic metadata were provided uncurated, with the amount varying by source and participant.

The immunoSEQ Assay, a bias-controlled multiplex PCR, was used to amplify TCRbeta CDR3 regions from genomic DNA. Processing in the source paper ran as follows. Nucleated cell counts per sample were estimated from amplification of reference gene primers within the assay. To quantify the absolute abundance of each unique TCRbeta CDR3 rearrangement, sequence reads were collapsed and filtered. For each sample, productive Simpson clonality was calculated by taking the square root of Simpson's diversity index across productive rearrangements. TCRdb mirrors the immuneACCESS table, restricted to in-frame sequences. Some clones are absent from its copies; in checked studies, under half trace to an unresolved V gene, and the reason for the others is unknown. The V and J calls and clone size come from that table; D and trimming were worked out from the DNA. For this sample there are about 53,000 clones; about 80% appear just once. Around 15% of the sample is taken by the ten largest.

Collaborating institutions collected whole blood in K2EDTA tubes following their own protocols. Collaborator samples were shipped for TCRbeta analysis as frozen whole blood, isolated PBMCs, or DNA extracted from either sample type. As to this clone: It has no known antigen specificity. No quality values exist for individual bases; no much larger clone is one base distant.

V and J lose 0 bases and 7 bases, and a span of 16 bases separates them. The CDR3 contains 15 residues, cysteine and phenylalanine counted. The kept DNA is CDR3 alone, 45 bases in frame from the first base. CDR1 and CDR2 were assigned from the germline V gene as SGDLS and YYNGEE. Sample: peripheral blood. The chain is assembled from TRBV9 and TRBJ1-1; no D gene call is confident. The clonotype originates from a human donor in a cohort sampled during active COVID-19. For the CDR3, the sequence is CASSVAPTEGREAFF. The DNA sequence reads TGTGCCAGCAGCGTAGCACCAACAGAAGGCCGTGAAGCTTTCTTT.